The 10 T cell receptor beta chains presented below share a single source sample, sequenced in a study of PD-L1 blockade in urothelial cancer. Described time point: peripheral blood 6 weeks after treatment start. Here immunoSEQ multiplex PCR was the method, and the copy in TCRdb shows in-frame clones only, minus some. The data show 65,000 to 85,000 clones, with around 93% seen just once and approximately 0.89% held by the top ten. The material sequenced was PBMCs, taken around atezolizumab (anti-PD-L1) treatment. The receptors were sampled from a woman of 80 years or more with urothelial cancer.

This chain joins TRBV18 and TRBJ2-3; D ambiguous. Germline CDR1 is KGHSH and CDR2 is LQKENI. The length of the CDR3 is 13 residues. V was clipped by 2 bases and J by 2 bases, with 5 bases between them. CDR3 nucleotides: TGTGCCAGCTCACCATCTATCACAGATACGCAGTATTTT. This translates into CASSPSITDTQYF.

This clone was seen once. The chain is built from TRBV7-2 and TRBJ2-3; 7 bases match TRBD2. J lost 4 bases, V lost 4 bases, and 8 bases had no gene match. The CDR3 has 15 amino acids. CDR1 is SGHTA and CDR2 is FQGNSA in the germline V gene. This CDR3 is CASSSTGGRPDTQYF. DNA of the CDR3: TGTGCCAGCAGCTCAACGGGGGGTAGGCCAGATACGCAGTATTTT.

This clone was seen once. The CDR3 nucleotides read TGTGCCAGCAGCCAAGAGGGGCGCACCGGGGAGCTGTTTTTT. It specifies CASSQEGRTGELFF. The genes are TRBV4-2 and TRBJ2-2, with D possibly being TRBD1 (5 bases). Germline CDR1 and CDR2: LGHNA and YNFKEQ. The V gene lost 0 bases and the J gene lost 4 bases, with 6 bases spanning the gap. The CDR3 runs to 14 residues.

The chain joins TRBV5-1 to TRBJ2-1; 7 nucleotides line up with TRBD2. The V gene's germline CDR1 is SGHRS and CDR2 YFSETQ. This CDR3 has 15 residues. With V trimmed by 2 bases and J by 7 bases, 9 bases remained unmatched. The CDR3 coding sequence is TGCGCCAGCAGCTTTTCCGGGGCGCGGGAGAATGAGCAGTTCTTC. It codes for CASSFSGARENEQFF.

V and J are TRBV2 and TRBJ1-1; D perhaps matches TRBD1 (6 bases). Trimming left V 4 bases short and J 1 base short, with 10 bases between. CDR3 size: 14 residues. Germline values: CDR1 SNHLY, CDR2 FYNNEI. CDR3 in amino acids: CASSGLQGNTEAFF. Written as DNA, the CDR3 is TGTGCCAGCAGTGGCTTACAGGGGAACACTGAAGCTTTCTTT.

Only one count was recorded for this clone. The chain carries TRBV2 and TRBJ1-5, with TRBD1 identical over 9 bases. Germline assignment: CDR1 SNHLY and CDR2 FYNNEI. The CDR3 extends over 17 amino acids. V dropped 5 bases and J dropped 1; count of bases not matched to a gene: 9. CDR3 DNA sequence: TGTGCCAGCAGTCCCGGGACAGGGCTGTTGAGCAATCAGCCCCAGCATTTT. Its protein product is CASSPGTGLLSNQPQHF.

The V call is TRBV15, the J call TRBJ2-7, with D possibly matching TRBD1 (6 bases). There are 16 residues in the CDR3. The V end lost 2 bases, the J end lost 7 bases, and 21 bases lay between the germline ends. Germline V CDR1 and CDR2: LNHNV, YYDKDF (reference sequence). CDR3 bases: TGTGCCACCAGCAGATCACAGGGAACAATCCCGGGTGAGCAGTACTTC. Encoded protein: CATSRSQGTIPGEQYF.

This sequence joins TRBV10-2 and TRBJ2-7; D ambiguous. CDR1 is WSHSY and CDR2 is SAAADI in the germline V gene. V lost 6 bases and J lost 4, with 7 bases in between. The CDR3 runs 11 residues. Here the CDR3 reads CASSGGYEQYF. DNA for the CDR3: TGCGCCAGCAGCGGCGGATACGAGCAGTACTTC.

The CDR3 DNA sequence: TGTGCCACCAGCAGAGGACTAGGATACGAGCAGTACTTC. This encodes CATSRGLGYEQYF. The chain links TRBV15 to TRBJ2-7; D is perhaps TRBD2 (6 bases). Between the trimmed V and J ends, which lost 1 base and 4 bases, there was a span of 8 bases. The V gene's germline CDR1 is LNHNV and CDR2 YYDKDF (reference sequence). The CDR3 is 13 residues long.

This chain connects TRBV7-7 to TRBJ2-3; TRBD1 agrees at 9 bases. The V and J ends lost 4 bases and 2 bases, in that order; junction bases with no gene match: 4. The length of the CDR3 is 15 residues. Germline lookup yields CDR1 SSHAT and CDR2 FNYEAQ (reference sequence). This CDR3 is CASSSGQGPTDTQYF. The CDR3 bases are TGTGCCAGCAGCTCCGGACAGGGGCCCACAGATACGCAGTATTTT.